Detailed here is one T cell receptor (beta chain). Its antigen is not identified. The data originate from a study of cytomegalovirus exposure and HLA in healthy donors. Study-wide context: Unique TCR beta sequences numbering some 120 million came from 150 million to 200 million T cells in an earlier analysis.

The CDR3 totals 13 residues. CDR1 SQVTM and CDR2 ANQGSEA come from the germline V gene. V shed 7 bases, J shed 4 bases, and the junction held 5 bases outside the gene matches. Regarding the study as a whole: Specific recognition of CMV antigens was confirmed in vitro for three chains (all CMV-associated). V segments that were indistinguishable, TRBV6-2 and TRBV6-3 among them, were omitted from analysis.

The PCR used 60 Vbeta and 13 Jbeta primers. Assay used: immunoSEQ multiplex PCR; TCRdb lists only in-frame clones, some missing. The sample includes some 120,000 clones, around 79% seen only once; the top ten take over 5.5%. The TCR sequence derives from a woman in her forties in good health and CMV-seronegative. Sequencing input: PBMCs. The chain couples TRBV29-1 to TRBJ2-5; 11 bases fit TRBD2. CDR3 coding DNA: TGCAGCGGTAGCGGACTAGCGGGAGAGACCCAGTACTTC. This codes for CSGSGLAGETQYF.